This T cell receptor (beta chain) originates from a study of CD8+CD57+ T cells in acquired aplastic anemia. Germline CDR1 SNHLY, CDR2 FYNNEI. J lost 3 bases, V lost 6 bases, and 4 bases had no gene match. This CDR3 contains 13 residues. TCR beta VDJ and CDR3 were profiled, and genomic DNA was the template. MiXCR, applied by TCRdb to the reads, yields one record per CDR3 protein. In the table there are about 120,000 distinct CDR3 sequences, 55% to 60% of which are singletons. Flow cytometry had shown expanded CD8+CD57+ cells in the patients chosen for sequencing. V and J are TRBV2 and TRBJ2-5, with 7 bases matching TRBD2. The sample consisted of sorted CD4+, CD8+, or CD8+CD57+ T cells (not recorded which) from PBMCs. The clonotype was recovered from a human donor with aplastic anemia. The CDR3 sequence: CASRGLAEETQYF. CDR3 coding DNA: TGTGCCAGCAGGGGGCTAGCGGAAGAGACCCAGTACTTC. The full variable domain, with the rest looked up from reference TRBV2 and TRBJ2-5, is EPEVTQTPSHQVTQMGQEVILRCVPISNHLYFYWYRQILGQKVEFLVSFYNNEISEKSEIFDDQFSVERPDGSNFTLKIRSTKLEDSAMYFCASRGLAEETQYFGPGTRLLVL.